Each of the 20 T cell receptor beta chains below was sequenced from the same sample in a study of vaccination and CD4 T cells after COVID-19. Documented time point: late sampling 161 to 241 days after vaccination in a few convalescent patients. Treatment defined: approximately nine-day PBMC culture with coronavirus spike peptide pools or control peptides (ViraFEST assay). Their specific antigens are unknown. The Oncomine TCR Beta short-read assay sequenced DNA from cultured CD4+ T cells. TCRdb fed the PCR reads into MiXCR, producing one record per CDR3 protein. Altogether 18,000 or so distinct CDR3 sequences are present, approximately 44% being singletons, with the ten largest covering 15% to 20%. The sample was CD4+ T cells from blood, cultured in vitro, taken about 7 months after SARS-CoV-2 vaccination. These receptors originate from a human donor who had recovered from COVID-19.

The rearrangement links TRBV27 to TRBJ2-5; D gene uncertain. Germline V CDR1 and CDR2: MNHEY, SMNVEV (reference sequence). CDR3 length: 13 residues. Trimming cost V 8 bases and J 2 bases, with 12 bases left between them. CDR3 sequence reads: CASRSVDQETQYF. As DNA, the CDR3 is TGTGCCAGCCGGTCAGTGGATCAAGAGACCCAGTACTTC.

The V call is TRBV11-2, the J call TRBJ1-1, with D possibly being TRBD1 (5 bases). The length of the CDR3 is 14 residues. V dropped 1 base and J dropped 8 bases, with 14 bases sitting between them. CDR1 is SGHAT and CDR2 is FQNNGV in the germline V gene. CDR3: CASSLVLSGTEAFF. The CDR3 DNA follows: TGTGCCAGCAGCTTAGTTTTGTCGGGGACGGAAGCTTTCTTT.

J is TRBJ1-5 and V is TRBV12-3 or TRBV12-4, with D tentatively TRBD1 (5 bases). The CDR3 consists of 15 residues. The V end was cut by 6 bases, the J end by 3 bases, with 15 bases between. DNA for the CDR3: TGTGCCAGCAGCCGGGGGTGGCAGTCCAATCAGCCCCAGCATTTT. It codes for CASSRGWQSNQPQHF.

As DNA, the CDR3 is TGCAGTGCTAGAATGCCCCGGGACGTCGGAGAGACCCAGTACTTC. Translating it yields CSARMPRDVGETQYF. V is TRBV20-1 and J is TRBJ2-5; D is tentatively TRBD1 or TRBD2 (5 bases each). The germline gives CDR1 DFQATT, CDR2 SNEGSKA (reference sequence). The CDR3 runs to 15 residues. Deletions cut 2 bases from V and 4 bases from J, with 17 bases between.

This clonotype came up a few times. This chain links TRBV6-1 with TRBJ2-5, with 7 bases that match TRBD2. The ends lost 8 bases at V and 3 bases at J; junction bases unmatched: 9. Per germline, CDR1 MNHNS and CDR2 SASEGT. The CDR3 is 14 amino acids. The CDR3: CASRNPSGKETQYF. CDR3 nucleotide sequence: TGTGCCAGCCGCAACCCCAGCGGGAAAGAGACCCAGTACTTC.

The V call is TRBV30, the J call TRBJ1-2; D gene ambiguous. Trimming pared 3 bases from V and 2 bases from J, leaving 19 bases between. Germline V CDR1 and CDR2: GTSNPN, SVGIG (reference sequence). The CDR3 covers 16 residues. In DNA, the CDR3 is TGTGCCTGGAGGACCCGAGTGGTGGGCGCCAACTATGGCTACACCTTC. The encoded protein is CAWRTRVVGANYGYTF.

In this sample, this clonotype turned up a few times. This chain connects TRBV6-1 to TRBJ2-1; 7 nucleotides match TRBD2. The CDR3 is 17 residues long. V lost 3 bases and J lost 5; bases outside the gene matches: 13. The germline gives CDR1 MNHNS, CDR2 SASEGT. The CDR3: CASSDWASGRTNNEQFF. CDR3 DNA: TGTGCCAGCAGTGATTGGGCTAGCGGCAGGACCAACAATGAGCAGTTCTTC.

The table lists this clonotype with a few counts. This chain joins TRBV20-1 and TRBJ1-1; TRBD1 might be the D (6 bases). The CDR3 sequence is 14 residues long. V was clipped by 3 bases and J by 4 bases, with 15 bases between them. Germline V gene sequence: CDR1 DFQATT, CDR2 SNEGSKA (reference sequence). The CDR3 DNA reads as TGCAGTGCTAGGTACGCAGGGGAGGGCACTGAAGCTTTCTTT. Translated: CSARYAGEGTEAFF.

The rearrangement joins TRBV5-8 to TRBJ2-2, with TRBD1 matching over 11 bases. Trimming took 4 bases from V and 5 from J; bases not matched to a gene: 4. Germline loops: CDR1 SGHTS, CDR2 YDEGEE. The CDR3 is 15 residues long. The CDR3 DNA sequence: TGTGCCAGCAGCATCGGACAGGGGGCGACCGGGGAGCTGTTTTTT. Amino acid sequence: CASSIGQGATGELFF.

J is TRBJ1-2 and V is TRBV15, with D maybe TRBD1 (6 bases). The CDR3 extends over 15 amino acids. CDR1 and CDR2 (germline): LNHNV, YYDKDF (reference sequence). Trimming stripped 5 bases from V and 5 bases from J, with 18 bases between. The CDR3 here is CATSPSAQGLYGYTF. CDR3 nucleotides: TGTGCCACCAGCCCAAGCGCACAGGGCTTATATGGCTACACCTTC.

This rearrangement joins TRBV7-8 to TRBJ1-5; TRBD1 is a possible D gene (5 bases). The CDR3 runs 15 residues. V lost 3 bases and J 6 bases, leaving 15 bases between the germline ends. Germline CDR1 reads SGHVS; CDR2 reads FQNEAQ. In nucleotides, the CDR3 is TGTGCCAGCAGCTTCGGGGGGTCGTTCGGTCAGCCCCAGCATTTT. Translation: CASSFGGSFGQPQHF.

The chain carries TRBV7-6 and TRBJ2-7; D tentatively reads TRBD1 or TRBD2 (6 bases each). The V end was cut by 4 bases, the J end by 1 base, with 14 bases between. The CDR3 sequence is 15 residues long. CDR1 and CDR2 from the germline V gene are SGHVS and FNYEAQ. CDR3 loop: CASSSGASVSYEQYF. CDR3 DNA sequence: TGTGCCAGCAGCTCGGGGGCTAGCGTTTCCTACGAGCAGTACTTC.

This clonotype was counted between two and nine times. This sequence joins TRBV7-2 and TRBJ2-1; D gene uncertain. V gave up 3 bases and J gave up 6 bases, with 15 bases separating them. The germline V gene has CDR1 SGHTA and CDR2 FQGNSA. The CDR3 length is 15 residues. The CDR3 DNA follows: TGTGCCAGCAGCTTTCCTCTCGGTTTGGTCAATGAGCAGTTCTTC. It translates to CASSFPLGLVNEQFF.

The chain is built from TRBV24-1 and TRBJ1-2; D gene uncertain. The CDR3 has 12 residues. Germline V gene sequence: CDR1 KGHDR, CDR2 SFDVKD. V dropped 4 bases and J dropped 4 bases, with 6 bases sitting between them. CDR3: CATSDGFYGYTF. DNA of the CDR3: TGTGCCACCAGTGACGGGTTCTATGGCTACACCTTC.

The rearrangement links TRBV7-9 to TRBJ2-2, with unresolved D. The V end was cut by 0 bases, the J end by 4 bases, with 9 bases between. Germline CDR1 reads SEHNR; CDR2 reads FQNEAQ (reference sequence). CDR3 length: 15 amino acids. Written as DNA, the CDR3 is TGTGCCAGCAGCTTAGCGGTTGGCGGCACCGGGGAGCTGTTTTTT. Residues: CASSLAVGGTGELFF.

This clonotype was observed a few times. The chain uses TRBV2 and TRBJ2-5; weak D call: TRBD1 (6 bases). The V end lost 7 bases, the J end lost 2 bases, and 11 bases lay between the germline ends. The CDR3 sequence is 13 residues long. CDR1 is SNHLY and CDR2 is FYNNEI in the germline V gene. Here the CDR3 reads CASMADSQETQYF. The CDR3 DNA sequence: TGTGCCAGCATGGCGGACAGTCAAGAGACCCAGTACTTC.

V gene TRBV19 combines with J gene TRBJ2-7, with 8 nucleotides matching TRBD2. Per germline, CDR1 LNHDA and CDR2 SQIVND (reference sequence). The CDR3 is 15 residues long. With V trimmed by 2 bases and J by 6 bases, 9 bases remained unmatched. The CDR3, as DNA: TGTGCCAGTAGTATAAATCCCAGCGGGAGCACCGAGCAGTACTTC. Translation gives CASSINPSGSTEQYF.

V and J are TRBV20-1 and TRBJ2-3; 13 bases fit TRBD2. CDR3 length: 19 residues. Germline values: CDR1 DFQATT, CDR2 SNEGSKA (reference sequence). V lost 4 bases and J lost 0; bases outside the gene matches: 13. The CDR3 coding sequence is TGCAGTGCTACTCCGGGACTAGCGGGGTTTATGTCTAGCACAGATACGCAGTATTTT. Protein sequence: CSATPGLAGFMSSTDTQYF.

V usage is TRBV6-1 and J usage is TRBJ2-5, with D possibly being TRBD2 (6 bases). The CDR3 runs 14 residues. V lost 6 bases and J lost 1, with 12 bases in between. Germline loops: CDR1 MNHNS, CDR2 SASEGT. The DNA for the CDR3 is TGTGCCAGCAGGGGGAGGCAGCTCCAAGAGACCCAGTACTTC. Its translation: CASRGRQLQETQYF.

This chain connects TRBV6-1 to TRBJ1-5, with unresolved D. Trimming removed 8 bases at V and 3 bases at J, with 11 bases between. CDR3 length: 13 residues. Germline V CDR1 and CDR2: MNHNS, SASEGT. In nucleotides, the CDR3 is TGTGCCAGCGGTCGCCCCTTCAATCAGCCCCAGCATTTT. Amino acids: CASGRPFNQPQHF.